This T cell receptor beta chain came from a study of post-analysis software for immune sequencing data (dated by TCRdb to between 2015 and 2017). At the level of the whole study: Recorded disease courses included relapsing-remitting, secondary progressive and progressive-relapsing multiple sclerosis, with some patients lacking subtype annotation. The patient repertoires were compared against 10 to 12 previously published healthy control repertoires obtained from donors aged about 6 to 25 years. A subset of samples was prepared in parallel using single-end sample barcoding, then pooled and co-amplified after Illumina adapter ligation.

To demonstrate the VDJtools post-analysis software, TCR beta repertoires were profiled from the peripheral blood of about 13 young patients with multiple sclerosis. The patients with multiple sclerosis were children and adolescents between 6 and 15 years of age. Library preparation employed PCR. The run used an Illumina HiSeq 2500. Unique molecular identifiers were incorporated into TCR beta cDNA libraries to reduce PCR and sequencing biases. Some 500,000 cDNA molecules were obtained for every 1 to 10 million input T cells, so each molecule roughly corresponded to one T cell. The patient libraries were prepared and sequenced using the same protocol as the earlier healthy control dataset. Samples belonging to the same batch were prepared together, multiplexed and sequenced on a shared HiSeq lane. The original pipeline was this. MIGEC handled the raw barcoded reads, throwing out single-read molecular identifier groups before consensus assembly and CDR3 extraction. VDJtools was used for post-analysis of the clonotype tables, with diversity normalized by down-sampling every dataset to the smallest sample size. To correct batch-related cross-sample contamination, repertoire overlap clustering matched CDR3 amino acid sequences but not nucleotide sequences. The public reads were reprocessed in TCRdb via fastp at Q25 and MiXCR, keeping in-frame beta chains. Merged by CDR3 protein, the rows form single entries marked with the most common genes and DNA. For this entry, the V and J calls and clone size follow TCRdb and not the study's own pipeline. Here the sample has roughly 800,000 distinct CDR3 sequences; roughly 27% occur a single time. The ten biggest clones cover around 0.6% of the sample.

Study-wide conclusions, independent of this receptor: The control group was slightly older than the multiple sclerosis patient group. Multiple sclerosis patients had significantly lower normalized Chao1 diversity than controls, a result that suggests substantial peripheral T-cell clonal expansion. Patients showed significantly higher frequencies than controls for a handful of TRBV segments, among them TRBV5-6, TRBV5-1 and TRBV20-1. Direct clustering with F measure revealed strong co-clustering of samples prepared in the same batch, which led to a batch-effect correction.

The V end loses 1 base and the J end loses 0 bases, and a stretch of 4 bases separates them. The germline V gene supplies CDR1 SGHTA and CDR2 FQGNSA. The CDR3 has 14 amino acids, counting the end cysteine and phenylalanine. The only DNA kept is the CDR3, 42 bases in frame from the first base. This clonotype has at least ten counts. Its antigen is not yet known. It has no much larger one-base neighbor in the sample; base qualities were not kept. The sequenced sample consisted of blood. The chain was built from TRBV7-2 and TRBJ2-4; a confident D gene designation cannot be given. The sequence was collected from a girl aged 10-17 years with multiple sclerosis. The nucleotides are TGTGCCAGCAGCTTAGGGACAGCCAAAAACATTCAGTACTTC. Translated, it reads CASSLGTAKNIQYF.